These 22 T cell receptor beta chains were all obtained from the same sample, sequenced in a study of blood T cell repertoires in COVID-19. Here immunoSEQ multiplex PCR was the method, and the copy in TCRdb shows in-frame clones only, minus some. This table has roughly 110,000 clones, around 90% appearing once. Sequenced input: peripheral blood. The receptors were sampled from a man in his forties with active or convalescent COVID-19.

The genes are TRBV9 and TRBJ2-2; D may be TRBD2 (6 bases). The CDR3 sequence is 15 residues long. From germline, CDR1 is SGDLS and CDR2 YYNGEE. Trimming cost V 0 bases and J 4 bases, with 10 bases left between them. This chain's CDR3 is CASSVDLASTGELFF. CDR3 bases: TGTGCCAGCAGCGTAGACCTAGCGAGCACCGGGGAGCTGTTTTTT.

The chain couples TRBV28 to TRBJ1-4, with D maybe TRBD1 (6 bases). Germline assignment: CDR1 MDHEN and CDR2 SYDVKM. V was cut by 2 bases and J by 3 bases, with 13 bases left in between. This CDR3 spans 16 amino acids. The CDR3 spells CASSLGTGSPNEKLFF. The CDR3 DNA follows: TGTGCCAGCAGTTTAGGCACAGGGTCACCTAATGAAAAACTGTTTTTT. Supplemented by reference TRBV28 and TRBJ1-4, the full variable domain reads DVKVTQSSRYLVKRTGEKVFLECVQDMDHENMFWYRQDPGLGLRLIYFSYDVKMKEKGDIPEGYSVSREKKERFSLILESASTNQTSMYLCASSLGTGSPNEKLFFGSGTQLSVL.

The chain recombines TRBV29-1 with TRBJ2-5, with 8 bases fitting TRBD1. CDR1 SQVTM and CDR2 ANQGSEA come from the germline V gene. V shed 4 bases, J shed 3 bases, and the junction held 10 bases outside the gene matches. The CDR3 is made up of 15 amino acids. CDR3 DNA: TGCAGCGTTGCAAAGGCCGGACAGGGAAAAGAGACCCAGTACTTC. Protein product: CSVAKAGQGKETQYF.

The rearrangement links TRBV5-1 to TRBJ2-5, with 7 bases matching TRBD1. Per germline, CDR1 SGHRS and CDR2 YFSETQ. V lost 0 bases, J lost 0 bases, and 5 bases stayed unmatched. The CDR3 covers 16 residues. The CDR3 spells CASSLVGTAYQETQYF. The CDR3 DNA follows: TGCGCCAGCAGCTTGGTGGGGACAGCGTACCAAGAGACCCAGTACTTC.

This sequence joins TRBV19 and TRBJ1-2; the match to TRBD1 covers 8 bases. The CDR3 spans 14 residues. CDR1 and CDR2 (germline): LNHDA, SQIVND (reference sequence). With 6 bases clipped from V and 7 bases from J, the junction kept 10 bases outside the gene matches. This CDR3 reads CASSPKRQGSGYTF. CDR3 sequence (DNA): TGTGCCAGTAGCCCCAAGAGACAGGGGTCTGGCTACACCTTC.

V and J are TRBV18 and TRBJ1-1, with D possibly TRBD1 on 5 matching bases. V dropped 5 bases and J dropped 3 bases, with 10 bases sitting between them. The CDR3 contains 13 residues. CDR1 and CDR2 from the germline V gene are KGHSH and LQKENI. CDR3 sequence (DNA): TGTGCCAGCTCAGGACCGGGGGACACTGAAGCTTTCTTT. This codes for CASSGPGDTEAFF.

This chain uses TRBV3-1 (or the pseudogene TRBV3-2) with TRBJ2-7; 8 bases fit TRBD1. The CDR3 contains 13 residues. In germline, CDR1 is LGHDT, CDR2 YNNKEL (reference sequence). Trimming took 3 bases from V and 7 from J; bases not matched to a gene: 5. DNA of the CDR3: TGTGCCAGCAGCCATGACAGGGGCATTGAGCAGTACTTC. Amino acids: CASSHDRGIEQYF.

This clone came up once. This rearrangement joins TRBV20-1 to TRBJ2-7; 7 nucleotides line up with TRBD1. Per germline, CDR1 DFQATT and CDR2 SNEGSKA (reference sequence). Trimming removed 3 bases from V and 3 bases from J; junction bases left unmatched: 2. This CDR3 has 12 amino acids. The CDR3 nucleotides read TGCAGTGCTAGTGGGGACAGCTACGAGCAGTACTTC. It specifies CSASGDSYEQYF.

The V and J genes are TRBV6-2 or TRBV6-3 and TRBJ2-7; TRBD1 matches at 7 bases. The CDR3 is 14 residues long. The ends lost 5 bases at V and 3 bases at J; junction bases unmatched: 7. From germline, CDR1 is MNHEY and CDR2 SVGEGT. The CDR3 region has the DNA TGTGCCAGCAGTACCCGGACAGGTAGCTACGAGCAGTACTTC. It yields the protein CASSTRTGSYEQYF.

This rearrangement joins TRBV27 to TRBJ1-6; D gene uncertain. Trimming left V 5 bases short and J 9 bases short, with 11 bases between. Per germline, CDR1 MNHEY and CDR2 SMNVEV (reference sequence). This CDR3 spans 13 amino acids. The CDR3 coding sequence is TGTGCCAGCAGTCCAACACCGCTTTCACCCCTCCACTTT. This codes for CASSPTPLSPLHF.

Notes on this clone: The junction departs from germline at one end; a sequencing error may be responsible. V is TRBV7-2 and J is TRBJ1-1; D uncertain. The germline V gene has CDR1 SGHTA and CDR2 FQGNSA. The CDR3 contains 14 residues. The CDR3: CASSLAPRPTETFF. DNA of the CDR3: TGTGCCAGCAGCTTAGCCCCCCGCCCCACTGAAACTTTCTTT.

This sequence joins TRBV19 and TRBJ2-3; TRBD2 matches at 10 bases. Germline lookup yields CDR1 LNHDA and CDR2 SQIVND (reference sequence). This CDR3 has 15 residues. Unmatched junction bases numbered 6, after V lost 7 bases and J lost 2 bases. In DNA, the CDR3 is TGTGCCAGTACTCGGACTAGCGGACCCACAGATACGCAGTATTTT. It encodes CASTRTSGPTDTQYF.

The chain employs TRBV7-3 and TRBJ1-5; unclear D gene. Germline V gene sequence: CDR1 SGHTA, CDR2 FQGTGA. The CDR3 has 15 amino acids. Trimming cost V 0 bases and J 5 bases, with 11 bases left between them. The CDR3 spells CASSLTGQEHQPQHF. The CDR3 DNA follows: TGTGCCAGCAGCTTAACCGGCCAGGAACATCAGCCCCAGCATTTT.

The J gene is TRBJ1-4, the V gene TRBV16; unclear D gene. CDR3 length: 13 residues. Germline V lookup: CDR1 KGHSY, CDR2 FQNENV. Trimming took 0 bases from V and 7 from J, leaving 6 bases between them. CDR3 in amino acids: CASSQSHGEKLFF. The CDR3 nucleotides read TGTGCCAGCAGCCAATCGCACGGTGAAAAACTGTTTTTT.

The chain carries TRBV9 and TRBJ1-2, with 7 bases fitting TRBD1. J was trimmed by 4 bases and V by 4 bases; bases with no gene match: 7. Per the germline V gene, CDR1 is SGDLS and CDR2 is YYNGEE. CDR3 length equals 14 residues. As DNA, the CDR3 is TGTGCCAGCAGCCCCGGGACAGCCGTCTATGGCTACACCTTC. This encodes CASSPGTAVYGYTF.

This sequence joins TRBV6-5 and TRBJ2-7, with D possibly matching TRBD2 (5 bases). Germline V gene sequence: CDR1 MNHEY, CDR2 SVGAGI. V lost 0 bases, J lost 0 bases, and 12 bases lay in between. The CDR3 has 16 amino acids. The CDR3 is CASSYSNRGGSYEQYF. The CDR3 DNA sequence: TGTGCCAGCAGTTACTCGAATCGGGGTGGCTCCTACGAGCAGTACTTC.

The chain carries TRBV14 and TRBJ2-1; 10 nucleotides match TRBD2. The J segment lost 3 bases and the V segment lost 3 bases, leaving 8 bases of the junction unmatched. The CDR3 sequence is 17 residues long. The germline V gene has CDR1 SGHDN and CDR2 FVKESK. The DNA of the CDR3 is TGTGCCAGCAGCCACCCCGGACTAGCGGAAAACTACAATGAGCAGTTCTTC. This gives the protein CASSHPGLAENYNEQFF.

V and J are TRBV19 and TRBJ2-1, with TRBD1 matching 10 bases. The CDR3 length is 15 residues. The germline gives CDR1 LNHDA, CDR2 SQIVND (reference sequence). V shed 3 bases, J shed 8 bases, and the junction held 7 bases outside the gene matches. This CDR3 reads CASSMGTGARHEQFF. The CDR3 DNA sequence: TGTGCCAGTAGTATGGGGACAGGGGCCCGCCATGAGCAGTTCTTC.

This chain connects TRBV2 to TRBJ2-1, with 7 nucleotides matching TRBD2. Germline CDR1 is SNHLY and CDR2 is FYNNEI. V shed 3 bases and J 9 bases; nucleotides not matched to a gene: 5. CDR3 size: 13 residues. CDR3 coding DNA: TGTGCCAGCAGTGACGGGAGGTTGGGTGAGCAGTTCTTC. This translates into CASSDGRLGEQFF.

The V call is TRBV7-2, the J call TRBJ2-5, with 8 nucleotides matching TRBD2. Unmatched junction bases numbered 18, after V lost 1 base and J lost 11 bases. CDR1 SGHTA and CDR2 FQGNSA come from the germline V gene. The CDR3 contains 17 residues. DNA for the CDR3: TGTGCCAGCAGCTTAGATTACCTCGGACAGATCGGGAGGGGTCAGTACTTC. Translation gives CASSLDYLGQIGRGQYF.

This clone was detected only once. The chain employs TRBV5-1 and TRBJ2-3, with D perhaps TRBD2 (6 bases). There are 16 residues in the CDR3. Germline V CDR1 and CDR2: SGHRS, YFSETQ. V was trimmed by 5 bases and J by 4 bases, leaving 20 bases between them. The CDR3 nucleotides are TGCGCCAGCAGTTACACCGGGACCCCGGGGGCAGATACGCAGTATTTT. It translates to CASSYTGTPGADTQYF.

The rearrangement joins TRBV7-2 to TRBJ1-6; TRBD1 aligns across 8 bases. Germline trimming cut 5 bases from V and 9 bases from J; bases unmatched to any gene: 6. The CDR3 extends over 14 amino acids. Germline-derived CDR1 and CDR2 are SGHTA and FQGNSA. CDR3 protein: CASSPGQGTSPLHF. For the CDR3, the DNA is TGTGCCAGCAGCCCTGGACAGGGAACTTCACCCCTCCACTTT.